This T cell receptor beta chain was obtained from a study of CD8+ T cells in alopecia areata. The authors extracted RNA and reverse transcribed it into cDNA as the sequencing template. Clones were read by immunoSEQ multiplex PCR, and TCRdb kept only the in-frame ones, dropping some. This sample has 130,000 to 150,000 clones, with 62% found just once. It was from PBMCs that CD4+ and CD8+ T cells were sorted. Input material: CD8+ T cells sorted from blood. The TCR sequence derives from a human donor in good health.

The CDR3 bases are TGTGCCAGCACCACTAGCGGGAGTGGGGATGAGCAGTTCTTC. It specifies CASTTSGSGDEQFF. This chain joins TRBV13 and TRBJ2-1; TRBD2 agrees at 11 bases. The CDR3 runs to 14 residues. CDR1 is PRHDT, CDR2 FYEKMQ, per germline (reference sequence). The ends lost 7 bases at V and 8 bases at J; junction bases unmatched: 7.